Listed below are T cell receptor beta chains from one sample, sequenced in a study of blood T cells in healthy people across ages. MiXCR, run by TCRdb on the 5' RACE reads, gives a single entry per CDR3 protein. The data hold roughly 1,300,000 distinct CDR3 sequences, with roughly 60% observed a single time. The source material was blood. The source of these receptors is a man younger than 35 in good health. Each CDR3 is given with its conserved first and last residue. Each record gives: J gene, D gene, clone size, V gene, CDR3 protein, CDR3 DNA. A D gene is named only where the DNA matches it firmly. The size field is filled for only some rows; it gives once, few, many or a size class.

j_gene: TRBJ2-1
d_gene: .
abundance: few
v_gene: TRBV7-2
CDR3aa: CASSSAQGPPREQFF
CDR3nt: TGTGCCAGCAGTTCGGCCCAGGGGCCACCGAGGGAGCAGTTCTTC

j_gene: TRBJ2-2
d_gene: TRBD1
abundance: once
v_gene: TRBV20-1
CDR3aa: CSARPFGHPGQGASGELFF
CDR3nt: TGCAGTGCTAGACCATTTGGACACCCGGGACAGGGGGCTAGTGGGGAGCTGTTTTTT

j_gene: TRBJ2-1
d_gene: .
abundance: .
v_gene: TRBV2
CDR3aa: CASSVGNFRQFF
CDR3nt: TGTGCCAGCAGTGTGGGGAACTTTCGGCAGTTCTTC

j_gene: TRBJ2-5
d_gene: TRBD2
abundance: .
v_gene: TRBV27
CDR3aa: CASSLYAGVGETQYF
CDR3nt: TGTGCCAGCAGTCTCTACGCGGGGGTGGGAGAGACCCAGTACTTC

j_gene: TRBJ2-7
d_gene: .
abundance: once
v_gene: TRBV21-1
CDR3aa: CASSKGSRRGQGTGEQYF
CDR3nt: TGTGCCAGCAGCAAAGGCTCTAGGAGGGGACAGGGGACGGGCGAGCAGTACTTC

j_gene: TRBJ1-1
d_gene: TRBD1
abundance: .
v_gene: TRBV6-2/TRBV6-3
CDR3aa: CASRRQGYAEAFF
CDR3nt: TGTGCCAGCAGGAGACAGGGGTACGCTGAAGCTTTCTTT

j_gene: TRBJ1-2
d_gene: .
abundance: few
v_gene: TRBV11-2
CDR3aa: CASSLDLERRGTHTF
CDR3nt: TGTGCCAGCAGCTTAGATCTGGAGCGAAGGGGGACTCACACCTTC

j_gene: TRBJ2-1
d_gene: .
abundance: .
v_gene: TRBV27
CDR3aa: CASNRQPGDEQFF
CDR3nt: TGTGCCAGCAACCGACAGCCTGGCGATGAGCAGTTCTTC

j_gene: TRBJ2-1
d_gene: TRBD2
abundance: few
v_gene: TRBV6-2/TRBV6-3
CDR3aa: CASSRGVKRDNEQFF
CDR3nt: TGTGCCAGCAGCCGGGGGGTTAAGAGGGACAATGAGCAGTTCTTC

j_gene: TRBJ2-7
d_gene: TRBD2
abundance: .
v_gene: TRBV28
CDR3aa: CATGSGLAGYEQYF
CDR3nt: TGTGCCACCGGGTCGGGACTAGCGGGGTACGAGCAGTACTTC

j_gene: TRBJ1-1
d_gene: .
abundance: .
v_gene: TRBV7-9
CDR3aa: CASSLAGYSEAFF
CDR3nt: TGTGCCAGCAGCTTAGCAGGTTACTCTGAAGCTTTCTTT

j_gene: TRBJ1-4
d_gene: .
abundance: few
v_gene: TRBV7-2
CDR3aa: CASSLGDATNEKLFF
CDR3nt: TGTGCCAGCAGCTTAGGGGATGCAACTAATGAAAAACTGTTTTTT

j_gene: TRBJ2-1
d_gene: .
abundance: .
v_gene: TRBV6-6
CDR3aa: CASSYDFNYNEQFF
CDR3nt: TGTGCCAGCAGTTACGACTTCAACTACAATGAGCAGTTCTTC

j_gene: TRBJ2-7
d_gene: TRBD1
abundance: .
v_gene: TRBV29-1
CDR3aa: CSVGETGPHEQYF
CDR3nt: TGCAGCGTTGGAGAGACAGGGCCCCACGAGCAGTACTTC

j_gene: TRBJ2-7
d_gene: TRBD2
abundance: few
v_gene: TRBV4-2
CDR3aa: CASSQEASGGAYEQYF
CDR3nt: TGTGCCAGCAGCCAAGAGGCTAGCGGGGGAGCCTACGAGCAGTACTTC

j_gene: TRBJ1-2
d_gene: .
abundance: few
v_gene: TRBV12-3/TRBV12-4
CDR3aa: CASSFERGTPYGYTF
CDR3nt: TGTGCCAGCAGTTTCGAGAGGGGGACCCCTTATGGCTACACCTTC

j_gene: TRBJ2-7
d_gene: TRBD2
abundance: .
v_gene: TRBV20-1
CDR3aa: CSARARTSASYEQYF
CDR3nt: TGCAGTGCTAGAGCCCGGACTAGCGCGTCCTACGAGCAGTACTTC

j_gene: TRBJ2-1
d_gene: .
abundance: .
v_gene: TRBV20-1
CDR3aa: CSANFRGGQIFNEQFF
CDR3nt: TGCAGTGCCAATTTTAGGGGTGGACAGATTTTCAATGAGCAGTTCTTC

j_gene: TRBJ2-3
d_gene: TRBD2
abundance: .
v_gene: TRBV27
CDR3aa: CASSGGGGGKNTDTQYF
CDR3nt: TGTGCCAGCAGTGGCGGCGGGGGTGGGAAAAACACAGATACGCAGTATTTT

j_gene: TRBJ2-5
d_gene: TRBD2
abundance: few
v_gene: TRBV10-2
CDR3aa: CASTRAGNQETQYF
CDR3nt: TGCGCCAGCACAAGAGCGGGGAATCAAGAGACCCAGTACTTC

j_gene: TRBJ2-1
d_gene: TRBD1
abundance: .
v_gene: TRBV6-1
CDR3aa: CASIGTGGKNEQFF
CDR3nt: TGTGCCAGCATTGGGACAGGGGGGAAAAATGAGCAGTTCTTC

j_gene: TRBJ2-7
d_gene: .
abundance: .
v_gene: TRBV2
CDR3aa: CASRPVSYEQYF
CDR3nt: TGTGCCAGCAGGCCGGTTTCCTACGAGCAGTACTTC

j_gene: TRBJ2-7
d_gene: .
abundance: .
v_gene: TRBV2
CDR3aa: CASRKLGDISSYEQYF
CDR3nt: TGTGCCAGCAGGAAGTTAGGGGACATAAGCTCCTACGAGCAGTACTTC

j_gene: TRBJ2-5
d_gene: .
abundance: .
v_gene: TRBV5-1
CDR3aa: CASSGSIGNEQYF
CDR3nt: TGCGCCAGCAGCGGTAGTATCGGTAATGAGCAGTACTTC

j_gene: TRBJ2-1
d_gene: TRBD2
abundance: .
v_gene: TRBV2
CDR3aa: CASSDLLLAGVYGEQFF
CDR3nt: TGTGCCAGCAGCGATCTCCTCCTAGCGGGAGTTTACGGTGAGCAGTTCTTC